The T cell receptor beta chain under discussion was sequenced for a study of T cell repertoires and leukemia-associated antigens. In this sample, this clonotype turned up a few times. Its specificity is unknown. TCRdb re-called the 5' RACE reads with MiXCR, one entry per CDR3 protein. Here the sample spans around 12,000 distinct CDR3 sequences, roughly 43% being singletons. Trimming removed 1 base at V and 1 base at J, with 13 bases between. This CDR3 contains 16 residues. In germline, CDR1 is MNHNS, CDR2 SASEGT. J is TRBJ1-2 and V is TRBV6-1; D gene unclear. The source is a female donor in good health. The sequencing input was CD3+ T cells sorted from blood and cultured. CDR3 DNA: TGTGCCAGCAGTGAAGGATCCGCCGCAATTAACTATGGCTACACCTTC. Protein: CASSEGSAAINYGYTF.